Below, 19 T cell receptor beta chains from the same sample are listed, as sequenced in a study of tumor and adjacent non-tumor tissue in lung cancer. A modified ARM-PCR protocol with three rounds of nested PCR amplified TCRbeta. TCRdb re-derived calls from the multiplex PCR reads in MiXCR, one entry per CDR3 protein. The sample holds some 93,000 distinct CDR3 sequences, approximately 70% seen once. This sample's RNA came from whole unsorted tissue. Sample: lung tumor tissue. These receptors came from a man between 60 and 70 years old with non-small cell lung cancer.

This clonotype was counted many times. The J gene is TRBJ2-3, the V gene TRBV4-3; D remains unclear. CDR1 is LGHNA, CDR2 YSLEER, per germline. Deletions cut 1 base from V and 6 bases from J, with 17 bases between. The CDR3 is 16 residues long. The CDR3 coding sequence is TGCGCCAGCAGCCAAGTTCCTGGCGGAACCATGGATACGCAGTATTTT. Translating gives CASSQVPGGTMDTQYF.

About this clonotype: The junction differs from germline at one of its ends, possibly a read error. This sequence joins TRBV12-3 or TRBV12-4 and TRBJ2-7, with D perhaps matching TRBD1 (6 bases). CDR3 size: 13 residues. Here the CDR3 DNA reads TGTGCCAGCAGCACCCCAGGGGCCCACGAGCGGTACTTC. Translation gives CASSTPGAHERYF.

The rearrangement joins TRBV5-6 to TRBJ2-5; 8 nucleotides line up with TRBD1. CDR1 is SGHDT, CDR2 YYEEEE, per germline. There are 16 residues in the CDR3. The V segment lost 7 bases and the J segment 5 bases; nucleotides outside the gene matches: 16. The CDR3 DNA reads TGTGCCAGCTGCCCTAAAGGACAGGGTCGGATGGAGACCCAGTACTTC. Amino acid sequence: CASCPKGQGRMETQYF.

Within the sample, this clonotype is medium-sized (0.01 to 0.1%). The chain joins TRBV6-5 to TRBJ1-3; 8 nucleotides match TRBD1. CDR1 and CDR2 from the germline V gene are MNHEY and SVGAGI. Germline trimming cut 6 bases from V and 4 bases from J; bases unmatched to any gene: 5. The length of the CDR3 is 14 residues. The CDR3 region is CASRSTGAGNTIYF. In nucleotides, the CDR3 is TGTGCCAGCAGGTCGACAGGGGCCGGAAACACCATATATTTT.

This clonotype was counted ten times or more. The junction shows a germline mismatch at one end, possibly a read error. The CDR3 sequence: CASSQDRLAREIF. The CDR3 DNA is TGTGCCAGCAGCCAAGATCGGCTAGCTAGAGAGATCTTC. The rearrangement joins TRBV4-2 to TRBJ2-1; tentative D call: TRBD2 (5 bases). This CDR3 is 13 amino acids long. Germline CDR1 is LGHNA and CDR2 is YNFKEQ.

DNA of the CDR3: TGTGCCAGCAGCTTATCGAGGGGACTAGACGATGAGCAGTTCTTC. Translation: CASSLSRGLDDEQFF. V usage is TRBV7-8 and J usage is TRBJ2-1; 8 bases map to TRBD2. Losses at the gene ends were 2 bases for V and 8 bases for J; bases not matched to a gene: 8. This CDR3 spans 15 amino acids. Germline V gene sequence: CDR1 SGHVS, CDR2 FQNEAQ.

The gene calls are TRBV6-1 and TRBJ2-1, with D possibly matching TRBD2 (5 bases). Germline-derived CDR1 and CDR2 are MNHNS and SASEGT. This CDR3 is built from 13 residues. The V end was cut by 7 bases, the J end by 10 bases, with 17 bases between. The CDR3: CASTPFGGPEQFF. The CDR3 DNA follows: TGTGCCAGCACTCCGTTTGGAGGACCCGAGCAGTTCTTC.

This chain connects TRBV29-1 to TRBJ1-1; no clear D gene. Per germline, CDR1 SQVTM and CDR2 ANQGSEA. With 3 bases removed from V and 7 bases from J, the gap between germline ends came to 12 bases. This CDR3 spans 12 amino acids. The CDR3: CSVDGRPGEAFF. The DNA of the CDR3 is TGCAGCGTTGACGGTCGGCCAGGTGAAGCTTTCTTT.

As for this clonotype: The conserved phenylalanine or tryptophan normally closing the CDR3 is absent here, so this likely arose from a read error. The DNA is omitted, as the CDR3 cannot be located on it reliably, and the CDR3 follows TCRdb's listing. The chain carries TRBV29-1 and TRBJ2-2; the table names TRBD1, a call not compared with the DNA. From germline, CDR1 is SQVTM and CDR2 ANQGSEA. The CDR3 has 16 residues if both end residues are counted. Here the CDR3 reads CSALRRGRDSPLELFL.

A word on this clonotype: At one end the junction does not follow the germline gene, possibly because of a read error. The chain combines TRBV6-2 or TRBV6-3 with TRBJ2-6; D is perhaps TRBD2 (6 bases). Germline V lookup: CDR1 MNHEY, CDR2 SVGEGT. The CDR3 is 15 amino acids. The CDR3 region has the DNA TGTGCCAGCAGAGATACTAGCTCTGTGGCCAACGTCTTGACTTTC. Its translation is CASRDTSSVANVLTF.

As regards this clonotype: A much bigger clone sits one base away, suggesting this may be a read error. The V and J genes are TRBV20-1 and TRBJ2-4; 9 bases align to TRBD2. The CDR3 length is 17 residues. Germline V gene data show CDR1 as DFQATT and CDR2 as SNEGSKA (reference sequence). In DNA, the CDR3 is TGCAGTGCTACTCCGATGCTAGCGGGGCCAGCCAAAAACATTCGGTACTTC. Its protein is CSATPMLAGPAKNIRYF.

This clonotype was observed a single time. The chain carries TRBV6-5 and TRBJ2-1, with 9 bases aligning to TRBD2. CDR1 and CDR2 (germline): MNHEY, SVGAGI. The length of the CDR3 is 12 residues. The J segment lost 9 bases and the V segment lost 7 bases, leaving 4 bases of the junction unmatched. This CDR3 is CASKQTSGEQFF. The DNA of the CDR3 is TGTGCCAGCAAACAGACTAGCGGTGAGCAGTTCTTC.

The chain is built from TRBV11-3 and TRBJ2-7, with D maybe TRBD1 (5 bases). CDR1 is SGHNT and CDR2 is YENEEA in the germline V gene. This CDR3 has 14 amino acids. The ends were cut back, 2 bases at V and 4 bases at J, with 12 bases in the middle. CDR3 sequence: CASSLQGPIYEQYF. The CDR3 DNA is TGTGCCAGCAGCTTACAGGGCCCCATATACGAGCAGTACTTC.

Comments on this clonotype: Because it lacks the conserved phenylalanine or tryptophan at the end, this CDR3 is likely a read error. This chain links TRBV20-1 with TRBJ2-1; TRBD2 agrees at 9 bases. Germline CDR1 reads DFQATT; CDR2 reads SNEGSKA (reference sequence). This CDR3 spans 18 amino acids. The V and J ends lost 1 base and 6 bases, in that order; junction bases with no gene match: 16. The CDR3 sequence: CSARGFELVAGVGNEQFL. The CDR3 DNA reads TGCAGTGCTAGAGGGTTTGAGCTAGTAGCGGGAGTTGGCAATGAGCAGTTCCTC.

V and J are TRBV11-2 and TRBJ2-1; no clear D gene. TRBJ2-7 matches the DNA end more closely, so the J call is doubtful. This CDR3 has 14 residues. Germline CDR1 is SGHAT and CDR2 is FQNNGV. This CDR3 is CASSKSRSPYEQYF. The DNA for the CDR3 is TGTGCCAGCAGCAAAAGCAGGAGTCCCTACGAGCAGTACTTC.

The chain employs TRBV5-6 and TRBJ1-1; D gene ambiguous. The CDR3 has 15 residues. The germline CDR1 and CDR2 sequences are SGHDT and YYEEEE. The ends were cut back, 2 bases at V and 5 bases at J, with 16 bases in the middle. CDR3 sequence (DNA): TGTGCCAGCAGCTTCAACCGGCTGGGGAGAACTGAAGCTTTCTTT. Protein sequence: CASSFNRLGRTEAFF. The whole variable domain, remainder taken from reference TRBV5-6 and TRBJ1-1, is DAGVTQSPTHLIKTRGQQVTLRCSPKSGHDTVSWYQQALGQGPQFIFQYYEEEERQRGNFPDRFSGHQFPNYSSELNVNALLLGDSALYLCASSFNRLGRTEAFFGQGTRLTVV.

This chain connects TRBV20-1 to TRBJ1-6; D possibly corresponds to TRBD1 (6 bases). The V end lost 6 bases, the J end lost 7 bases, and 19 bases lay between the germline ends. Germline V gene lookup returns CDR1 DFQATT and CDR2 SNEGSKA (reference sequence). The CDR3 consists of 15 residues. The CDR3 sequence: CSAKTGRGANSPLHF. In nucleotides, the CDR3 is TGCAGTGCCAAAACCGGCAGGGGAGCAAATTCACCCCTCCACTTT.

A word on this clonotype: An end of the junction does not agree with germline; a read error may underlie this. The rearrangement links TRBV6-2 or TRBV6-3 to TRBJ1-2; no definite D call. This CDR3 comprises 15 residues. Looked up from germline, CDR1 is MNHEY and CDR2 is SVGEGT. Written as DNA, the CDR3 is TGTACCAGCAGTTACTCGGCGGGCCTGAACTATGGCTACACCTTC. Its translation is CTSSYSAGLNYGYTF.

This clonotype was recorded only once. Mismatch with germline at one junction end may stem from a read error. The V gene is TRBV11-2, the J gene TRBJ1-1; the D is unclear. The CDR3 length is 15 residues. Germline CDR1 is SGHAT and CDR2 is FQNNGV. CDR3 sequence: CASSTPTGMNNEAFF. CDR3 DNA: TGTGCCAGCAGCACCCCGACGGGGATGAACAATGAAGCTTTCTTT. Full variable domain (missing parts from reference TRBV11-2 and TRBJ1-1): EAGVAQSPRYKIIEKRQSVAFWCNPISGHATLYWYQQILGQGPKLLIQFQNNGVVDDSQLPKDRFSAERLKGVDSTLKIQPAKLEDSAVYLCASSTPTGMNNEAFFGQGTRLTVV.